This entry describes one TCR beta chain. Its specificity is not known. The sample belongs to a study of OX40 agonist ivuxolimab in advanced cancers. Study-wide context: Hepatocellular carcinoma, melanoma, renal cell or head and neck cancer occurred in dose-escalation patients. Eligibility admitted prior anti-PD-1, anti-PD-L1 or anti-CTLA-4 therapy; 40% had some. Partial responses were achieved by three patients: one hepatocellular carcinoma, two cutaneous melanoma. General study results and limits: Expansion of clones was among the lowest in partial responders at 0.1-3.0 mg/kg.

This CDR3 region has 15 residues. The V and J ends lost 8 bases and 0 bases respectively, with 14 bases between them. Per germline, CDR1 MDHEN and CDR2 SYDVKM. Produced via immunoSEQ multiplex PCR; TCRdb's table is partial and in-frame only. The sample includes more than 95,000 clones, roughly nine tenths of them seen just once. Sequenced here: CD4+ or CD8+ T cells sorted from blood, sampled in a trial of the OX40 agonist ivuxolimab. The chain recombines TRBV28 with TRBJ1-3; D gene unclear. The TCR comes from an adult with an advanced solid tumor such as melanoma, head and neck, liver or kidney cancer. CDR3 sequence: CASLGSPFSGNTIYF. CDR3 DNA: TGTGCCAGCTTGGGTTCGCCGTTCTCTGGAAACACCATATATTTT. Drawing the rest from reference TRBV28 and TRBJ1-3, the complete variable domain is DVKVTQSSRYLVKRTGEKVFLECVQDMDHENMFWYRQDPGLGLRLIYFSYDVKMKEKGDIPEGYSVSREKKERFSLILESASTNQTSMYLCASLGSPFSGNTIYFGEGSWLTVV.